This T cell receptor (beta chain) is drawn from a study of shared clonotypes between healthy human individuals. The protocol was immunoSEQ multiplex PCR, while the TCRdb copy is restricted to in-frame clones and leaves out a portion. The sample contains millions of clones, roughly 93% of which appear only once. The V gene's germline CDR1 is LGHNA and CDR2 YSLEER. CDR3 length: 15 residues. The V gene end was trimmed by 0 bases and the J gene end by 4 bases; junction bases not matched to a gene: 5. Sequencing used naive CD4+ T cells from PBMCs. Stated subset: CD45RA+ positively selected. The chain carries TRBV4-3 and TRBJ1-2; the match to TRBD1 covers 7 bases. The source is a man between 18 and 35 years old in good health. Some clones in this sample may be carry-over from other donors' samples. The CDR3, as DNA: TGCGCCAGCAGCCAAGATCCGAGACAGGGCTATGGCTACACCTTC. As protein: CASSQDPRQGYGYTF.